This passage covers 30 T cell receptor beta chains from one sample sequenced in a study of cytomegalovirus exposure and HLA in healthy donors. 60 Vbeta and 13 Jbeta primers were used in PCR. The method was immunoSEQ multiplex PCR; TCRdb's version includes in-frame clones alone and lacks a portion of them. With fewer than 150,000 clones in the sample, the ten largest clones hold around 4%. Sequencing was done on a sample of PBMCs. These receptors were taken from a man between 18 and 35 years old in good health and CMV-seronegative.

The rearrangement links TRBV5-8 to TRBJ2-5; the D gene is possibly TRBD2 (6 bases). CDR3 size: 15 residues. Germline lookup yields CDR1 SGHTS and CDR2 YDEGEE. V lost 4 bases to trimming and J lost 1 base, with 14 bases between them. The CDR3 region has the DNA TGTGCCAGCAGCCCGGAGGGGCGGAGCCAAGAGACCCAGTACTTC. The encoded protein is CASSPEGRSQETQYF. Full variable domain (rest looked up from reference TRBV5-8 and TRBJ2-5): EAGVTQSPTHLIKTRGQQATLRCSPISGHTSVYWYQQALGLGLQFLLWYDEGEERNRGNFPPRFSGRQFPNYSSELNVNALELEDSALYLCASSPEGRSQETQYFGPGTRLLVL.

For the CDR3, the DNA is TGTGCCAGCAGTTCAAACCCCGGGACAGGGGAAGAGACCCAGTACTTC. Translated, it gives CASSSNPGTGEETQYF. This chain joins TRBV28 and TRBJ2-5, with 10 bases identical to TRBD1. CDR3 length equals 16 residues. CDR1 is MDHEN, CDR2 SYDVKM, per germline. Germline trimming cut 4 bases from V and 3 bases from J; bases unmatched to any gene: 8.

This chain connects TRBV9 to TRBJ2-7, with 12 bases identical to TRBD2. The CDR3 spans 14 residues. V gave up 0 bases and J gave up 7 bases; unmatched junction bases: 2. The germline gives CDR1 SGDLS, CDR2 YYNGEE. In DNA, the CDR3 is TGTGCCAGCAGCGTAGCTACTAGCGGGGGGGAGCAGTACTTC. It translates to CASSVATSGGEQYF.

This chain joins TRBV7-2 and TRBJ2-7; D possibly corresponds to TRBD2 (6 bases). There are 17 residues in the CDR3. CDR1 SGHTA and CDR2 FQGNSA come from the germline V gene. V shed 5 bases and J shed 5 bases, with 25 bases lying between them. The CDR3 DNA reads TGTGCCAGCAGCCCGGGCTTGGGCGGGGCTTTCCTAAACGAGCAGTACTTC. This translates into CASSPGLGGAFLNEQYF. The entire variable domain, with the rest obtained from reference TRBV7-2 and TRBJ2-7, is as follows: GAGVSQSPSNKVTEKGKDVELRCDPISGHTALYWYRQSLGQGLEFLIYFQGNSAPDKSGLPSDRFSAERTGGSVSTLTIQRTQQEDSAVYLCASSPGLGGAFLNEQYFGPGTRLTVT.

The genes are TRBV6-5 and TRBJ1-1; 9 nucleotides line up with TRBD1. The CDR3 contains 14 residues. The trim removed 6 bases at V and 5 bases at J, leaving 7 bases unmatched. Germline V lookup: CDR1 MNHEY, CDR2 SVGAGI. CDR3 DNA: TGTGCCAGCAGCTTTACAGGGGGCCAGACTGAAGCTTTCTTT. Its protein is CASSFTGGQTEAFF.

The genes are TRBV15 and TRBJ1-4; TRBD1 is a possible D gene (6 bases). The CDR3 sequence is 15 residues long. CDR1 and CDR2 (germline): LNHNV, YYDKDF (reference sequence). Trimming shortened V by 2 bases and J by 8 bases, and 15 bases separated the two germline ends. The CDR3 bases are TGTGCCACCAGCAGATCCGGTGGGGGCGCGGAAAAACTGTTTTTT. Residues: CATSRSGGGAEKLFF.

The J gene is TRBJ2-1, the V gene TRBV5-8; 9 bases agree with TRBD1. The V and J ends lost 5 bases and 6 bases, in that order; junction bases with no gene match: 12. CDR1 and CDR2 (germline): SGHTS, YDEGEE. CDR3 length: 16 amino acids. The CDR3: CASSNYLGQGANEQFF. The DNA for the CDR3 is TGTGCCAGCAGTAATTACTTGGGACAGGGTGCCAATGAGCAGTTCTTC.

The gene calls are TRBV7-9 and TRBJ2-5; D call uncertain. Trimming left V 7 bases short and J 3 bases short, with 18 bases between. Germline V gene lookup returns CDR1 SEHNR and CDR2 FQNEAQ (reference sequence). The CDR3 is 15 residues long. This CDR3 reads CASTHPGTVEETQYF. The CDR3 DNA reads TGTGCCAGCACCCACCCAGGAACAGTCGAAGAGACCCAGTACTTC.

The J gene is TRBJ2-7, the V gene TRBV7-2; D may be TRBD1 (5 bases). Germline lookup yields CDR1 SGHTA and CDR2 FQGNSA. The V end lost 8 bases, the J end lost 4 bases, and 15 bases lay between the germline ends. There are 13 residues in the CDR3. CDR3 coding DNA: TGTGCCAGCCTGCGCAGGGAATCTTACGAGCAGTACTTC. Residues: CASLRRESYEQYF.

The V gene is TRBV10-3, the J gene TRBJ1-3; maybe TRBD1 (6 bases). From germline, CDR1 is ENHRY and CDR2 SYGVKD. The CDR3 extends over 16 amino acids. V lost 7 bases and J lost 4, with 20 bases in between. Here the CDR3 reads CAITPTRGSGGNTIYF. CDR3 nucleotides: TGTGCCATCACGCCAACCAGGGGAAGTGGAGGAAACACCATATATTTT.

The chain links TRBV5-5 to TRBJ1-5; D unclear. Germline assignment: CDR1 SGHKS and CDR2 YYEKEE (reference sequence). The CDR3 length is 15 residues. The V and J ends lost 3 bases and 6 bases respectively, with 16 bases between them. The CDR3 region has the DNA TGTGCCAGCAGCTCGGGGTCAGTTCATGGTCAGCCCCAGCATTTT. Its translation: CASSSGSVHGQPQHF.

This chain links TRBV7-2 with TRBJ1-2, with a tentative D call TRBD1 (5 bases). This CDR3 has 14 residues. The germline V gene encodes CDR1 SGHTA and CDR2 FQGNSA. V lost 2 bases to trimming and J lost 1 base, with 8 bases between them. The CDR3 reads CASSLYDSNYGYTF. The DNA of the CDR3 is TGTGCCAGCAGCTTATATGACAGTAACTATGGCTACACCTTC.

The chain uses TRBV20-1 and TRBJ1-2; D is undetermined. The V gene's germline CDR1 is DFQATT and CDR2 SNEGSKA (reference sequence). The CDR3 contains 11 residues. V gave up 6 bases and J gave up 7 bases, with 12 bases separating them. CDR3 DNA: TGCAGTGCCCCTAAAAAATCTGGCTACACCTTC. Translation gives CSAPKKSGYTF.

This chain uses TRBV4-1 with TRBJ2-3; 15 nucleotides align to TRBD2. CDR1 is MGHRA, CDR2 YSYEKL, per germline. The CDR3 runs 18 residues. Unmatched junction bases numbered 10, after V lost 4 bases and J lost 5 bases. The CDR3 coding sequence is TGCGCCAGCAGCCTATACTGGACTAGCGGGAGGGTCAGAGATACGCAGTATTTT. This gives the protein CASSLYWTSGRVRDTQYF.

The gene calls are TRBV7-9 and TRBJ2-7; 9 bases map to TRBD1. The ends lost 0 bases at V and 0 bases at J; junction bases unmatched: 3. The CDR3 extends over 16 amino acids. Per the germline V gene, CDR1 is SEHNR and CDR2 is FQNEAQ (reference sequence). The CDR3 reads CASSLAQTGGSYEQYF. CDR3 nucleotides: TGTGCCAGCAGCTTAGCACAGACAGGGGGCTCCTACGAGCAGTACTTC.

This chain uses TRBV18 with TRBJ2-1; D unresolved. The germline gives CDR1 KGHSH, CDR2 LQKENI. The length of the CDR3 is 16 residues. The V end lost 3 bases, the J end lost 2 bases, and 14 bases lay between the germline ends. The CDR3 DNA follows: TGTGCCAGCTCACCGAGGTCGCAGAACACCTACAATGAGCAGTTCTTC. As protein: CASSPRSQNTYNEQFF. Drawing the rest from reference TRBV18 and TRBJ2-1, the complete variable domain is NAGVMQNPRHLVRRRGQEARLRCSPMKGHSHVYWYRQLPEEGLKFMVYLQKENIIDESGMPKERFSAEFPKEGPSILRIQQVVRGDSAAYFCASSPRSQNTYNEQFFGPGTRLTVL.

The chain employs TRBV27 and TRBJ1-2; TRBD1 matches 7 bases. Germline lookup yields CDR1 MNHEY and CDR2 SMNVEV (reference sequence). The CDR3 extends over 15 amino acids. V lost 6 bases, J lost 8 bases, and 15 bases stayed unmatched. CDR3 loop: CASRRGTVGMNGYTF. The CDR3 bases are TGTGCCAGCAGGCGAGGGACAGTGGGGATGAACGGCTACACCTTC.

The chain combines TRBV12-5 with TRBJ2-5, with TRBD2 matching over 7 bases. CDR1 is LGHNT and CDR2 is FRNRAP in the germline V gene. The V and J ends lost 5 bases and 5 bases, in that order; junction bases with no gene match: 8. The CDR3 has 14 amino acids. The CDR3 here is CASGPGLPGETQYF. CDR3 DNA: TGTGCTAGTGGTCCGGGACTACCGGGGGAGACCCAGTACTTC.

The rearrangement joins TRBV7-8 to TRBJ2-2; 14 bases align to TRBD2. Germline V gene data show CDR1 as SGHVS and CDR2 as FQNEAQ. The CDR3 runs 19 residues. Trimming removed 3 bases from V and 5 bases from J; junction bases left unmatched: 11. The CDR3 region has the DNA TGTGCCAGCAGCTTTAAGACTAGCGGGAGGGCCTGGGAGACCGGGGAGCTGTTTTTT. The encoded protein is CASSFKTSGRAWETGELFF.

The chain carries TRBV11-2 and TRBJ2-3; a weak D match, TRBD2 (5 bases). Trimming left V 2 bases short and J 6 bases short, with 18 bases between. CDR1 is SGHAT, CDR2 FQNNGV, per germline. The CDR3 is made up of 16 amino acids. Written as DNA, the CDR3 is TGTGCCAGCAGCTTACGTGGGGAGTTTGCAGCGGATACGCAGTATTTT. Its translation is CASSLRGEFAADTQYF.

The rearrangement uses TRBV19 and TRBJ2-3, with 7 bases fitting TRBD1. The CDR3 spans 17 residues. V shed 3 bases and J 1 base; nucleotides not matched to a gene: 10. The germline CDR1 and CDR2 sequences are LNHDA and SQIVND (reference sequence). CDR3 residues: CASSITIGGPGTDTQYF. The CDR3 DNA follows: TGTGCCAGTAGTATTACAATAGGGGGCCCTGGCACAGATACGCAGTATTTT. Full variable domain (remainder filled in from reference TRBV19 and TRBJ2-3): DGGITQSPKYLFRKEGQNVTLSCEQNLNHDAMYWYRQDPGQGLRLIYYSQIVNDFQKGDIAEGYSVSREKKESFPLTVTSAQKNPTAFYLCASSITIGGPGTDTQYFGPGTRLTVL.

J is TRBJ2-2 and V is TRBV14; D gene unclear. The V end was cut by 1 base, the J end by 4 bases, with 10 bases between. This CDR3 has 15 residues. The germline CDR1 and CDR2 sequences are SGHDN and FVKESK. The CDR3 DNA is TGTGCCAGCAGCCAAGTCAGGTTAACCACCGGGGAGCTGTTTTTT. This sequence encodes CASSQVRLTTGELFF.

Concerning this clone: Other nucleotide sequences in the sample specify the same CDR3. The gene calls are TRBV4-1 and TRBJ2-1, with 12 bases identical to TRBD1. CDR1 and CDR2 from the germline V gene are MGHRA and YSYEKL. The ends lost 3 bases at V and 10 bases at J; junction bases unmatched: 7. The CDR3 contains 15 residues. Here the CDR3 DNA reads TGCGCCAGCAGCCACGCCGGGACAGGGGGCAGCGAGCAGTTCTTC. Protein: CASSHAGTGGSEQFF.

This chain connects TRBV6-4 to TRBJ2-6; 9 nucleotides match TRBD1. CDR3 length: 15 amino acids. The germline V gene has CDR1 MRHNA and CDR2 SNTAGT. J was trimmed by 2 bases and V by 4 bases; bases with no gene match: 0. The CDR3 DNA sequence: TGTGCCAGCAGTGGACAGGGGGCTGGGGCCAACGTCCTGACTTTC. This encodes CASSGQGAGANVLTF.

DNA of the CDR3: TGCGCCAGCAGTGACGAGGGCTTGAACACTGAAGCTTTCTTT. Translated: CASSDEGLNTEAFF. The V gene is TRBV10-1, the J gene TRBJ1-1; D not certain. Germline V lookup: CDR1 WNHNN, CDR2 SYGVQD (reference sequence). V lost 3 bases to trimming and J lost 0 bases, with 8 bases between them. The CDR3 spans 14 residues.

This chain joins TRBV19 and TRBJ2-1; D is undetermined. CDR1 is LNHDA and CDR2 is SQIVND in the germline V gene (reference sequence). The CDR3 spans 10 residues. The germline V and J ends were trimmed by 8 bases and 8 bases, with 7 bases remaining between them. The CDR3 DNA sequence: TGTGCCAGTGGTCGGGATGAGCAGTTCTTC. Amino acid sequence: CASGRDEQFF. The variable domain in full, completed from reference TRBV19 and TRBJ2-1, reads DGGITQSPKYLFRKEGQNVTLSCEQNLNHDAMYWYRQDPGQGLRLIYYSQIVNDFQKGDIAEGYSVSREKKESFPLTVTSAQKNPTAFYLCASGRDEQFFGPGTRLTVL.

The chain has TRBV28 and TRBJ1-1; D is unclear. The CDR3 contains 12 residues. V was trimmed by 6 bases and J by 1 base, leaving 6 bases between them. Germline CDR1 is MDHEN and CDR2 is SYDVKM. The CDR3 DNA follows: TGTGCCAGCAGCCTGTGGAACACTGAAGCTTTCTTT. Translation gives CASSLWNTEAFF.

V is TRBV5-6 and J is TRBJ1-1; maybe TRBD1 (5 bases). This CDR3 contains 16 residues. V was cut by 2 bases and J by 2 bases, with 16 bases left in between. Germline V lookup: CDR1 SGHDT, CDR2 YYEEEE. This CDR3 is CASSLSTRQFNTEAFF. For the CDR3, the DNA is TGTGCCAGCAGCTTATCTACAAGACAGTTTAACACTGAAGCTTTCTTT.

This rearrangement joins TRBV18 to TRBJ2-2, with TRBD1 matching 8 bases. Looked up from germline, CDR1 is KGHSH and CDR2 is LQKENI. V lost 6 bases, J lost 6 bases, and 9 bases stayed unmatched. The CDR3 is 15 residues long. DNA of the CDR3: TGTGCCAGCTCTCTCGGACAGGGAGGAGCCGGGGAGCTGTTTTTT. Protein sequence: CASSLGQGGAGELFF.

The CDR3 here is CASSGAVRLADEKLFF. CDR3 nucleotide sequence: TGTGCCAGCAGCGGCGCGGTAAGATTGGCGGATGAAAAACTGTTTTTT. The V and J genes are TRBV7-8 and TRBJ1-4, with no clear D. CDR3 length: 16 amino acids. Trimming took off 5 bases at V and 6 bases at J, with 19 bases between the two ends. CDR1 is SGHVS and CDR2 is FQNEAQ in the germline V gene.